This T cell receptor beta chain was observed in a study of a mutant IDH1 vaccine in newly diagnosed glioma. In the study overall: Treated patients had a mean age of 40.4 years and a sex split that was roughly 60% male and roughly 38% female.

To note about this clone: Its target is not known.

TCRdb's copy holds only in-frame clones and misses some; the assay was immunoSEQ multiplex PCR. The sample lists roughly 32,000 clones, approximately 87% occurring once. Between the trimmed V and J ends, which lost 8 bases and 8 bases, there was a span of 12 bases. Germline V CDR1 and CDR2: MNHNY, SVGAGI (reference sequence). This CDR3 contains 12 residues. Indicated time point: week 47, end of study. Vaccination used 300 ug of mutant IDH1 20-mer peptide per dose, with topical imiquimod. The source was PBMCs, collected from a glioma patient whose treatment included an IDH1 peptide vaccine. This rearrangement joins TRBV6-6 to TRBJ2-2; no firm D call. The source is a woman aged 30 to 39 with glioma. CDR3 in amino acids: CASRQASGELFF. In DNA form, the CDR3 reads TGTGCCAGCCGTCAAGCGTCGGGGGAGCTGTTTTTT.